This passage covers 9 T cell receptor beta chains from one sample sequenced in a study of T cells after posttransplantation cyclophosphamide. Sequencing was performed with immunoSEQ multiplex PCR; in TCRdb, only in-frame clones are kept and a portion is missing. The sample yields about 38,000 clones, without any singletons. Material: PBMCs. These receptors were collected from a man in his fifties in good health, CMV-negative, and a related stem cell transplant donor.

Ten or more counts support this clone. The rearrangement links TRBV5-5 to TRBJ2-3; possible D gene TRBD2, 7 bases. V was shortened by 3 bases and J by 0 bases, with 11 bases between the two germline ends. The CDR3 spans 15 residues. CDR1 and CDR2 from the germline V gene are SGHKS and YYEKEE (reference sequence). The CDR3 bases are TGTGCCAGCAGCTGGGGGGGCTCAAGCACAGATACGCAGTATTTT. It encodes CASSWGGSSTDTQYF.

This clone showed up many times. This sequence joins TRBV19 and TRBJ1-1, with a weak D call TRBD1 (6 bases). This CDR3 has 14 amino acids. Between the trimmed V and J ends, which lost 3 bases and 1 base, there was a span of 9 bases. Per germline, CDR1 LNHDA and CDR2 SQIVND (reference sequence). CDR3 in DNA: TGTGCCAGTAGTATCAGGACAGAGAACACTGAAGCTTTCTTT. This encodes CASSIRTENTEAFF.

Only a few counts were recorded for this clone. This CDR3 is also generated by other DNA sequences in the sample. CDR3 nucleotides: TGCGCCAGCAGCTTGGGCCTAGCGGGGGGTTCAGATACGCAGTATTTT. Translating gives CASSLGLAGGSDTQYF. V gene TRBV5-1 combines with J gene TRBJ2-3; TRBD2 matches 11 bases. Germline lookup yields CDR1 SGHRS and CDR2 YFSETQ. The CDR3 totals 16 residues. J gave up 4 bases and V 0 bases, and 4 bases lay outside the gene matches.

This clone was seen a few times. One junction end does not reproduce the germline sequence, and a read error may be involved. The chain uses TRBV11-2 and TRBJ2-3; the match to TRBD2 covers 9 bases. This CDR3 spans 15 amino acids. Per the germline V gene, CDR1 is SGHAT and CDR2 is FQNNGV. In nucleotides, the CDR3 is TGTGCCAGCACCTTAGCGGGAGAGGGAACAGATACGCAGTATTTT. It translates to CASTLAGEGTDTQYF.

This clone showed up many times. The rearrangement uses TRBV21-1 and TRBJ2-1; the table's D call, TRBD2, was not checked against the DNA. TRBV21-1 is a listed pseudogene. The CDR3 is made up of 17 amino acids. CDR3 sequence reads: CASMGTSGSWAYNEQFF. CDR3 DNA: TGTGCCAGCATGGGGACTAGCGGGAGTTGGGCCTACAATGAGCAGTTCTTC.

This clone was counted at least ten times. CDR3 in DNA: TGTGCCAGCAGCCGGGACATGAACACTGAAGCTTTCTTT. Translation: CASSRDMNTEAFF. This rearrangement joins TRBV14 to TRBJ1-1; TRBD1 might be the D (6 bases). Germline CDR1 reads SGHDN; CDR2 reads FVKESK. Trimming cost V 4 bases and J 0 bases, with 6 bases left between them. The CDR3 covers 13 residues.

This clone was seen at least ten times. This chain uses TRBV7-7 with TRBJ2-1, with 14 bases identical to TRBD2. Germline loops: CDR1 SSHAT, CDR2 FNYEAQ (reference sequence). V shed 4 bases, J shed 6 bases, and the junction held 8 bases outside the gene matches. The CDR3 consists of 17 residues. The CDR3 sequence: CASSSGLAGAGGNEQFF. In DNA form, the CDR3 reads TGTGCCAGCAGCTCGGGACTAGCGGGGGCCGGAGGCAATGAGCAGTTCTTC.

This clone was detected ten times or more. The genes are TRBV11-3 and TRBJ2-7; D remains ambiguous. Germline CDR1 reads SGHNT; CDR2 reads YENEEA. Trimming shortened V by 5 bases and J by 0 bases, and 8 bases separated the two germline ends. The CDR3 has 13 amino acids. The chain's CDR3 is CASSLGSSYEQYF. Written as DNA, the CDR3 is TGTGCCAGCAGCCTCGGTAGCTCCTACGAGCAGTACTTC.

The V call is TRBV6-5, the J call TRBJ2-1; D call uncertain. V lost 6 bases and J 9 bases, leaving 18 bases between the germline ends. The CDR3 is made up of 14 amino acids. Looked up from germline, CDR1 is MNHEY and CDR2 is SVGAGI. The CDR3 here is CASSFDEVIGEQFF. The CDR3 DNA reads TGTGCCAGCAGCTTTGACGAGGTGATTGGTGAGCAGTTCTTC.